This TCR beta chain was retrieved from a study of cytomegalovirus exposure and HLA in healthy donors. Study outcomes and limitations: In a later analysis, across HLA loci, associated TCR counts were highest for DRB1, lowest for HLA-C. A later analysis reported that several of the most significant clusters appeared to be linked to common viral pathogens, among them Epstein-Barr virus.

This CDR3 is built from 13 residues. Germline lookup yields CDR1 KGHSH and CDR2 LQKENI. Trimming took 4 bases from V and 6 from J, leaving 9 bases between them. The PCR contained 60 Vbeta and 13 Jbeta primers. The protocol was immunoSEQ multiplex PCR, while the TCRdb copy is restricted to in-frame clones and leaves out a portion. The sample totals 93,000 or so clones. Comments on this clone: Its antigen is unknown.

The sample comprised PBMCs. This chain connects TRBV18 to TRBJ1-4; weak D call: TRBD1 (5 bases). This TCR was sampled from a man between 35 and 55 years old in good health and CMV-seronegative. In DNA, the CDR3 is TGTGCCAGCTCACGGGGCCCGGATGAAAAACTGTTTTTT. Its protein product is CASSRGPDEKLFF. Looking up the rest from reference TRBV18 and TRBJ1-4 gives the full variable domain: NAGVMQNPRHLVRRRGQEARLRCSPMKGHSHVYWYRQLPEEGLKFMVYLQKENIIDESGMPKERFSAEFPKEGPSILRIQQVVRGDSAAYFCASSRGPDEKLFFGSGTQLSVL.